Shown below are 15 T cell receptor beta chains from a single sample sequenced in a study of beta chain features in type 1 diabetes. TCRB transcripts that were expressed got sequenced, as all of the isolated RNA had been reverse transcribed. Profiling relied on immunoSEQ multiplex PCR, and the TCRdb table lists in-frame clones only, not all of them. Among about 620,000 clones listed, around a sixth were seen once. The specimen was naive CD4+ T cells from blood. These receptors were obtained from a man aged 18 to 35 in good health.

This clone was found once. The J gene is TRBJ2-1, the V gene TRBV7-3; D is perhaps TRBD1 (6 bases). V was clipped by 6 bases and J by 6 bases, with 18 bases between them. The CDR3 has 15 amino acids. The germline gives CDR1 SGHTA, CDR2 FQGTGA. The CDR3 reads CASSAGAQASNEQFF. The CDR3 DNA is TGTGCCAGCAGTGCAGGGGCACAGGCTTCCAATGAGCAGTTCTTC.

The chain links TRBV7-6 to TRBJ2-5; D remains ambiguous. Germline CDR1 SGHVS, CDR2 FNYEAQ. This CDR3 is built from 12 residues. V lost 5 bases, J lost 1 base, and 5 bases lay in between. CDR3 coding DNA: TGTGCCAGCAGCCGGCGCCAAGAGACCCAGTACTTC. Amino acids: CASSRRQETQYF.

The gene calls are TRBV5-6 and TRBJ1-1; D is perhaps TRBD1 (6 bases). The CDR3 loop spans 13 amino acids. Germline loops: CDR1 SGHDT, CDR2 YYEEEE. The V gene lost 6 bases and the J gene lost 1 base, with 10 bases spanning the gap. CDR3 region: CASNRGANTEAFF. Written as DNA, the CDR3 is TGTGCCAGCAATAGGGGGGCGAACACTGAAGCTTTCTTT.

V is TRBV11-1 and J is TRBJ2-1, with D possibly matching TRBD1 (6 bases). Germline values: CDR1 SGHAT, CDR2 FQDESV (reference sequence). The CDR3 covers 15 residues. The V end lost 4 bases, the J end lost 4 bases, and 14 bases lay between the germline ends. CDR3 residues: CASSSGVFQYNEQFF. CDR3 bases: TGTGCCAGCAGCTCAGGGGTTTTTCAGTACAATGAGCAGTTCTTC.

The chain has TRBV23-1 and TRBJ2-1; possibly TRBD1 for D (5 bases). TRBV23-1 is reported as an ORF; its role is uncertain. The V gene lost 5 bases and the J gene lost 1 base, with 27 bases spanning the gap. This CDR3 spans 20 amino acids. CDR3 bases: TGCGCCAGCAGTTACGCCTATGTGGGGAATCAAAGGGGTTCCTACAATGAGCAGTTCTTC. Protein product: CASSYAYVGNQRGSYNEQFF.

This clone was found a few times. The chain has TRBV9 and TRBJ2-3, with D possibly called TRBD1 or TRBD2 (5 bases each). The germline CDR1 and CDR2 sequences are SGDLS and YYNGEE. The CDR3 is 14 amino acids. The V end was cut by 2 bases, the J end by 4 bases, with 11 bases between. CDR3 residues: CASSVGTPPDTQYF. In nucleotides, the CDR3 is TGTGCCAGCAGCGTCGGGACCCCCCCAGATACGCAGTATTTT.

This clone has a handful of counts. This chain uses TRBV6-6 with TRBJ2-5, with a tentative D call TRBD2 (5 bases). The CDR3 sequence is 13 residues long. Germline CDR1 reads MNHNY; CDR2 reads SVGAGI (reference sequence). The ends were cut back, 0 bases at V and 4 bases at J, with 6 bases in the middle. CDR3 DNA: TGTGCCAGCAGTTACTCGAGGGCAGAGACCCAGTACTTC. Translation gives CASSYSRAETQYF.

This clone occurred a few times. The rearrangement links TRBV7-2 to TRBJ2-3; 7 bases agree with TRBD2. Germline lookup yields CDR1 SGHTA and CDR2 FQGNSA. Losses at the gene ends were 5 bases for V and 3 bases for J; bases not matched to a gene: 11. The CDR3 has 16 amino acids. CDR3 DNA: TGTGCCAGCAGCCACGAGGGGCGGGAGACGACAGATACGCAGTATTTT. Translating gives CASSHEGRETTDTQYF.

This clone occurred a few times. The V call is TRBV2, the J call TRBJ1-2; 8 bases line up with TRBD1. The trim removed 7 bases at V and 1 base at J, leaving 8 bases unmatched. This CDR3 spans 15 amino acids. Germline CDR1 and CDR2: SNHLY and FYNNEI. CDR3 DNA sequence: TGTGCCAGCACCCAGGGGGCAGGGGGTAACTATGGCTACACCTTC. Translated, it gives CASTQGAGGNYGYTF.

Turning to this clone: Other DNA sequences in this sample translate to the same CDR3. J is TRBJ1-5 and V is TRBV18; possible D gene TRBD1, 6 bases. The CDR3 loop spans 15 amino acids. The germline CDR1 and CDR2 sequences are KGHSH and LQKENI. V lost 3 bases, J lost 1 base, and 10 bases lay in between. The CDR3 sequence: CASSPQGGSNQPQHF. In nucleotides, the CDR3 is TGTGCCAGCTCACCTCAAGGGGGGAGCAATCAGCCCCAGCATTTT.

The V call is TRBV9, the J call TRBJ2-1; 7 nucleotides line up with TRBD1. There are 15 residues in the CDR3. V lost 5 bases and J lost 6; bases outside the gene matches: 11. Germline V gene lookup returns CDR1 SGDLS and CDR2 YYNGEE. The DNA of the CDR3 is TGTGCCAGCAGGGGTGGTGGACAGGCGACCAATGAGCAGTTCTTC. Translation gives CASRGGGQATNEQFF.

This sequence joins TRBV6-6 and TRBJ1-2; 8 nucleotides line up with TRBD1. Trimming took 5 bases from V and 5 from J; bases not matched to a gene: 7. The CDR3 loop spans 14 amino acids. Per germline, CDR1 MNHNY and CDR2 SVGAGI (reference sequence). CDR3 protein: CASSRDRTVYGYTF. Written as DNA, the CDR3 is TGTGCCAGCAGTCGGGACAGGACCGTATATGGCTACACCTTC.

The rearrangement uses TRBV5-1 and TRBJ2-5; D is unresolved. V gave up 0 bases and J gave up 1 base, with 10 bases separating them. The CDR3 totals 15 residues. Germline loops: CDR1 SGHRS, CDR2 YFSETQ. CDR3 residues: CASSLAGLRQETQYF. CDR3 nucleotides: TGCGCCAGCAGCTTGGCCGGATTGCGCCAAGAGACCCAGTACTTC.

The chain combines TRBV9 with TRBJ2-1; D possibly corresponds to TRBD1 (6 bases). Germline CDR1 reads SGDLS; CDR2 reads YYNGEE. CDR3 length equals 15 residues. V shed 0 bases and J shed 2 bases, with 9 bases lying between them. The CDR3 protein is CASSVEGGPYNEQFF. In DNA, the CDR3 is TGTGCCAGCAGCGTAGAAGGGGGTCCCTACAATGAGCAGTTCTTC.

Only a few counts were recorded for this clone. Other nucleotide sequences from this sample produce the same CDR3. V gene TRBV5-4 combines with J gene TRBJ2-3; possibly TRBD1 or TRBD2 for D (5 bases each). Germline loops: CDR1 SGHNT, CDR2 YYREEE (reference sequence). The CDR3 sequence is 12 residues long. Trimming cost V 4 bases and J 4 bases, with 7 bases left between them. As DNA, the CDR3 is TGTGCCAGCAGCCTGGGGGCAGATACGCAGTATTTT. It yields the protein CASSLGADTQYF.